This TCR beta chain stems from a study of T cell repertoires in cytomegalovirus infection. Study observations and caveats: The ex vivo response showed dominance by HLA-C-restricted CMV-specific TCR beta clonotypes.

This clonotype has only a few counts. Its antigen is currently unknown. The V end lost 3 bases, the J end lost 2 bases, and 10 bases lay between the germline ends. Germline CDR1 and CDR2: MNHNS and SASEGT. The CDR3 is made up of 14 amino acids. TCRdb fed the reads into MiXCR, producing one record per CDR3 protein. The sample has 400,000 to 600,000 distinct CDR3 sequences; about 42% are singletons. The receptor was derived from a human donor in good health (CMV status not recorded). Some clones in this sample may be carry-over from other donors' samples. This chain links TRBV6-1 with TRBJ2-5; perhaps D is TRBD1 or TRBD2 (6 bases each). This specimen was cultured PBMCs, taken from culture after CMV antigen stimulation. The CDR3, as DNA: TGTGCCAGCAGTGACGGGGGCTGGCAAGAGACCCAGTACTTC. It codes for CASSDGGWQETQYF.